This T cell receptor (beta chain) appears in the sequencing data of a study of T cell responses to AZD1222 COVID-19 vaccine. Whole-study results and caveats: Only 5 to 7 individuals given AZD1222 were seropositive at baseline. Donor demographics were predominantly white British with a female majority; clonal diversity may be underestimated. Only after the peak T cell response were repertoires sampled. When two AZD1222 doses had been given, Spike-specific TCR breadth and depth rose.

The CDR3 spans 15 residues. Trimming shortened V by 0 bases and J by 0 bases, and 8 bases separated the two germline ends. Germline V gene data show CDR1 as MNHEY and CDR2 as SVGAGI. Of note for this clone: Its specificity is unknown.

Only in-frame clones appear in the TCRdb table, and some are missing; sequencing was by immunoSEQ multiplex PCR. The data contain approximately 180,000 clones, approximately 95% of them seen just once; the ten biggest clones take up about 1%. The sample was peripheral blood, taken 28 days after the second dose of the MenACWY control vaccine. This TCR was sampled from an adult who received the MenACWY meningococcal vaccine as a control. The V and J genes are TRBV6-5 and TRBJ1-2; D remains unclear. The CDR3 here is CASSYSTGANYGYTF. DNA for the CDR3: TGTGCCAGCAGTTACTCTACCGGAGCTAACTATGGCTACACCTTC.